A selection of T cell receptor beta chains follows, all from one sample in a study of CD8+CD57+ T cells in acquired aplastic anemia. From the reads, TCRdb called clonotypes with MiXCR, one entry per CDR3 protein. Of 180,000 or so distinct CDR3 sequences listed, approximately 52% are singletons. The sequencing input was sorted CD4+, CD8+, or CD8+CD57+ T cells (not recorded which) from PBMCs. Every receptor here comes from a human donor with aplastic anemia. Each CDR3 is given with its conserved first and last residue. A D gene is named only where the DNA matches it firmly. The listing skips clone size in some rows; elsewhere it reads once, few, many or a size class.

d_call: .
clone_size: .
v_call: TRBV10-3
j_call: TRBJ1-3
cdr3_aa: CATSGDSGNTIYF
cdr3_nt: TGTGCCACTTCAGGGGACTCTGGAAACACCATATATTTT

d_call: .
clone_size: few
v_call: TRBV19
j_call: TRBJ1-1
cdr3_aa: CASSLGAGTEAFF
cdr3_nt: TGTGCCAGTAGTCTGGGGGCAGGGACTGAAGCTTTCTTT

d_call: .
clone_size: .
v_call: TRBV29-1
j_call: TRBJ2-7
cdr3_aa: CSVRRDGGSEQYF
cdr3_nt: TGCAGCGTTCGGCGTGATGGGGGATCCGAGCAGTACTTC

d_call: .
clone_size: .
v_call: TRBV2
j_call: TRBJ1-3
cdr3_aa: CASSDDGHSGNTIYF
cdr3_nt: TGTGCCAGCAGTGATGACGGGCACTCTGGAAACACCATATATTTT

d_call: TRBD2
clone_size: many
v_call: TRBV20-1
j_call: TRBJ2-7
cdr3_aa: CSGTSGAAYEQYF
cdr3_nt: TGCAGTGGAACCAGCGGGGCCGCCTACGAGCAGTACTTC

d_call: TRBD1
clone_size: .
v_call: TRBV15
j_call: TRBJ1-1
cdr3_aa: CATSSHRGDTEAFF
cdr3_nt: TGTGCCACCAGCAGTCACAGGGGAGACACTGAAGCTTTCTTT

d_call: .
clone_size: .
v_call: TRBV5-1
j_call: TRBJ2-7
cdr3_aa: CASSQEGGSYEQYF
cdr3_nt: TGCGCCAGCAGTCAGGAAGGGGGCTCCTACGAGCAGTACTTC

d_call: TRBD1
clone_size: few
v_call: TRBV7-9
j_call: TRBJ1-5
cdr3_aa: CASSGTGDQPQHF
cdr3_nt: TGTGCCAGCAGTGGGACAGGGGATCAGCCCCAGCATTTT

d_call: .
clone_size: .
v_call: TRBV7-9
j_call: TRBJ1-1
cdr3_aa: CASSLVAATEAFF
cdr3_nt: TGTGCCAGCAGCTTAGTTGCGGCCACTGAAGCTTTCTTT

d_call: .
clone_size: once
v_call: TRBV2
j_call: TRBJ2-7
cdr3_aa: CASSPRDRAYEQYF
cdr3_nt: TGTGCCAGCAGCCCTAGGGATAGAGCCTACGAGCAGTACTTC

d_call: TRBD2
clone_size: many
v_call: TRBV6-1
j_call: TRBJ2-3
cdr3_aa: CASSALAGGPDTQYF
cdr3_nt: TGTGCCAGCAGTGCGTTAGCGGGAGGGCCAGATACGCAGTATTTT

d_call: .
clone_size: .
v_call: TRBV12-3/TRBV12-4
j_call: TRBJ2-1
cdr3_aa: CASSVQGINEQFF
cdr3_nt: TGTGCCAGCAGTGTGCAGGGGATCAATGAGCAGTTCTTC

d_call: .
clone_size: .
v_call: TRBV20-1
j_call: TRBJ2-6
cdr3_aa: CSAKGSPSGANVLTF
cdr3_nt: TGCAGTGCTAAAGGGTCGCCCTCTGGGGCCAACGTCCTGACTTTC

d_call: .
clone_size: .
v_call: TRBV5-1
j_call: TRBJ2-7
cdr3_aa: CASSGADEQYF
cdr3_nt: TGCGCCAGCAGTGGGGCTGACGAGCAGTACTTC

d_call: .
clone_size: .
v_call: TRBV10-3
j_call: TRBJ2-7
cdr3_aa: CAISDSGQPSYEQYF
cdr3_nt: TGTGCCATCAGTGATTCGGGACAACCCTCCTACGAGCAGTACTTC

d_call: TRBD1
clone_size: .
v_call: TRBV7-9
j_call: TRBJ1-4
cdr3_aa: CASSTKGQSEKKLFF
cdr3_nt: TGTGCCAGCAGCACCAAGGGACAGTCTGAGAAAAAACTGTTTTTT

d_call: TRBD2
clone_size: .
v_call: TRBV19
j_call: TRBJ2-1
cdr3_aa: CASRESGGNEQFF
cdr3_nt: TGTGCCAGTAGGGAATCGGGGGGCAATGAGCAGTTCTTC

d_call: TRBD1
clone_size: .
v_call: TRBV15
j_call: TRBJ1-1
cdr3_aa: CATSRGTENTEAFF
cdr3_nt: TGTGCCACCAGCAGGGGGACAGAGAACACTGAAGCTTTCTTT

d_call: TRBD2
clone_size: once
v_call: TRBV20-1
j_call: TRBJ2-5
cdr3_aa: CSARGTSGRETQYF
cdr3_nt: TGCAGTGCTAGAGGGACTAGCGGGAGGGAGACCCAGTACTTC

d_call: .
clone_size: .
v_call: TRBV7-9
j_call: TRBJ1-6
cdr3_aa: CASSLYGALLHF
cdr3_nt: TGTGCCAGCAGCTTATATGGGGCCCTCCTCCACTTT

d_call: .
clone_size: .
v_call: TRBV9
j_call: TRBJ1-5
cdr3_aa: CASSAAGFSQPQHF
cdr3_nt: TGTGCCAGCAGCGCGGCAGGGTTTAGTCAGCCCCAGCATTTT

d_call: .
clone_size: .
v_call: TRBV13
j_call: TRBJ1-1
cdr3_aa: CASSPGRSTEAFF
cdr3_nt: TGTGCCAGCAGTCCCGGACGGAGCACTGAAGCTTTCTTT

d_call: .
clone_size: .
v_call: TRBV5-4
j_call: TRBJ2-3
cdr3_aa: CASSQAGDTQYF
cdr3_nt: TGTGCCAGCAGCCAAGCCGGGGATACGCAGTATTTT

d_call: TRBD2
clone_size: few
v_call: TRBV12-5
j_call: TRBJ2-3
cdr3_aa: CASGLVGLAGGAGTDTQYF
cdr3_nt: TGTGCTAGTGGTTTGGTAGGGCTAGCGGGAGGTGCGGGAACAGATACGCAGTATTTT

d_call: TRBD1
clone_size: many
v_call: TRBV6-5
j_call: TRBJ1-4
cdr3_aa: CASSYSTGTGGEKKLFF
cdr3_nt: TGTGCCAGCAGTTACTCGACGGGGACAGGGGGCGAGAAGAAGCTGTTTTTT

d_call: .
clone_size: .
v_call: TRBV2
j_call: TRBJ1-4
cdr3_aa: CASRQLTTNEKLFF
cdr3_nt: TGTGCCAGCAGACAGCTAACAACTAATGAAAAACTGTTTTTT

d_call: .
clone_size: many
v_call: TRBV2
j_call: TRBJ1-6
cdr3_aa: CASNKSSWLEGVGNSPLHF
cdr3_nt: TGTGCCAGCAATAAATCTAGTTGGCTGGAGGGGGTAGGTAATTCACCCCTCCACTTT

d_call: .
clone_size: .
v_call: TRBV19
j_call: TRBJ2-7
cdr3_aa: CASSNGGGYEQYF
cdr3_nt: TGTGCCAGTAGTAACGGGGGTGGGTACGAGCAGTACTTC

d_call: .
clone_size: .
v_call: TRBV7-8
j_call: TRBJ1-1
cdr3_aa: CASSLDRVGGQASF
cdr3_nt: TGTGCCAGCAGCTTAGACCGGGTCGGAGGGCAGGCTTCCTTT

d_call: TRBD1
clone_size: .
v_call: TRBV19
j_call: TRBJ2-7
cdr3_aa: CAGSIDRAYEQYF
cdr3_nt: TGTGCCGGTAGTATAGACAGGGCCTACGAGCAGTACTTC

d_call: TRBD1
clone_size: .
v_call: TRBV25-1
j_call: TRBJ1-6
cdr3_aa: CASSGTGGNSPLHF
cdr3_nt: TGTGCCAGCAGTGGGACAGGGGGTAATTCACCCCTCCACTTT

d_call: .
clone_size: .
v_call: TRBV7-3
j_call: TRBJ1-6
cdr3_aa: CASSLRGEDSPLHF
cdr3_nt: TGTGCCAGCAGCCTCAGGGGTGAGGATTCACCCCTCCACTTT

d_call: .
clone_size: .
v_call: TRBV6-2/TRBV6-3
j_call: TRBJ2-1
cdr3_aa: CASRPPRRNYNEQFF
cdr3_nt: TGTGCCAGCAGGCCTCCGAGGAGAAACTACAATGAGCAGTTCTTC

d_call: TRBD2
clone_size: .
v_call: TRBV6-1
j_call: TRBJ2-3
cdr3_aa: CASSRLAGGGSTDTQYF
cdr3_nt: TGTGCCAGCAGTCGACTAGCGGGGGGTGGCAGCACAGATACGCAGTATTTT

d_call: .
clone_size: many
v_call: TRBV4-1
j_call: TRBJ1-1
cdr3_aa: CASSQGVTGNTEAFF
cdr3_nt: TGCGCCAGCAGCCAAGGAGTAACGGGGAACACTGAAGCTTTCTTT

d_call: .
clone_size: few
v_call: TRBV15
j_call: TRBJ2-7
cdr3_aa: CATSRDARAYEQYF
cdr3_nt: TGTGCCACCAGCAGAGATGCGAGGGCCTACGAGCAGTACTTC

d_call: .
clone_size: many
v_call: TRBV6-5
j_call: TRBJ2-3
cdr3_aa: CASSDAIHTDTQYF
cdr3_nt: TGTGCCAGCAGCGACGCCATCCACACAGATACGCAGTATTTT

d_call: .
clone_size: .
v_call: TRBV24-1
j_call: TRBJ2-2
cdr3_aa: CATSTDWGSDPGELFF
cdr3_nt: TGTGCCACCTCGACCGACTGGGGGAGTGACCCCGGGGAGCTGTTTTTT

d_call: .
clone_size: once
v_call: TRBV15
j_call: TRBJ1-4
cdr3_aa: CATSRTAATNEKLFF
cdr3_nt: TGTGCCACCAGCAGAACAGCCGCAACTAATGAAAAACTGTTTTTT

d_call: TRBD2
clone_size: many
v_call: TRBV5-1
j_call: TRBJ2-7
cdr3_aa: CASSGERGRYEQYF
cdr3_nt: TGCGCCAGCAGCGGGGAGCGGGGGCGGTACGAGCAGTACTTC

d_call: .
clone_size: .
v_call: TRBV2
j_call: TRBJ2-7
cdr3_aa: CASSPAYEQYF
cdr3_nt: TGTGCCAGCAGTCCCGCCTACGAGCAGTACTTC

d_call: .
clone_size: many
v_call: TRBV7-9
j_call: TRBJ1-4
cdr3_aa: CASRSTGTEKLFF
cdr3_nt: TGTGCCAGCAGGTCCACAGGAACAGAAAAACTGTTTTTT

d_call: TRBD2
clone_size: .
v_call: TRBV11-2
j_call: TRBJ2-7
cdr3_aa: CASSLGGRLAGRSSYEQYF
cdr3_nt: TGTGCCAGCAGCTTAGGGGGCCGACTAGCGGGCCGTAGCTCCTACGAGCAGTACTTC

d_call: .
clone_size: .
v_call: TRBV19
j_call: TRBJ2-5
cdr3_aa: CASSIKFSYGGRETQYF
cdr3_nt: TGTGCCAGTAGTATTAAGTTTTCGTACGGAGGGCGGGAGACCCAGTACTTC

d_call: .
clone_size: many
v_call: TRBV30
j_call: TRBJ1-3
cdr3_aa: CAWTAGNTIYF
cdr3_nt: TGTGCCTGGACAGCCGGAAACACCATATATTTT

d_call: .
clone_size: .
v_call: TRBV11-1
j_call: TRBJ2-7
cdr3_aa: CASSFARGHSLYGEQYF
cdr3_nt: TGTGCCAGCAGTTTCGCTCGTGGACACTCTCTCTATGGGGAGCAGTACTTC

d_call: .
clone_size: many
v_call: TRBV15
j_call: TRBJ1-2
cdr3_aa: CATRGGLGYGYTF
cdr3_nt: TGTGCCACCCGAGGGGGACTAGGGTATGGCTACACCTTC

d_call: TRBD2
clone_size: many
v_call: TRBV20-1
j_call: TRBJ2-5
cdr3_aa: CSAEGLFPLETQYF
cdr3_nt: TGCAGTGCTGAGGGACTATTCCCTTTGGAGACCCAGTACTTC

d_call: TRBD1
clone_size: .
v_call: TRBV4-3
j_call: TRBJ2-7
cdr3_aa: CASSQGGGQGYEQYF
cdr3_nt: TGCGCCAGCAGCCAAGGTGGCGGACAGGGGTACGAGCAGTACTTC

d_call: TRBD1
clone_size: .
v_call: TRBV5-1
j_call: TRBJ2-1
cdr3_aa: CATQLVPGQTYSEQFF
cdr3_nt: TGCGCCACCCAGCTTGTACCGGGACAGACCTACAGTGAGCAGTTCTTC

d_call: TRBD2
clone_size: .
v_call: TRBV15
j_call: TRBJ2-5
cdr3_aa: CATSRDWRGGQETQYF
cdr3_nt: TGTGCCACCAGCAGAGATTGGCGGGGGGGGCAAGAGACCCAGTACTTC

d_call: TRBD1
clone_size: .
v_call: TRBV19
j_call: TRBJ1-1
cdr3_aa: CASSMGDSMNTEAFF
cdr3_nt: TGTGCCAGTAGTATGGGGGACAGCATGAACACTGAAGCTTTCTTT

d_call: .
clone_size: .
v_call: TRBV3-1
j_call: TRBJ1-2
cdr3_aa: CASSLQTWDGYTF
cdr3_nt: TGTGCCAGCAGCCTCCAGACGTGGGATGGCTACACCTTC

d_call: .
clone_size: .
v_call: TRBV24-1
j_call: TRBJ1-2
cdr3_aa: CATSGQGSGYAF
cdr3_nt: TGTGCCACCAGTGGTCAGGGATCGGGCTACGCCTTC

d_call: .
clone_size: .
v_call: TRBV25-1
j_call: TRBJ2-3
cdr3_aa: CASSGSLDSTDTQYF
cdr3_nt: TGTGCCAGCAGTGGATCCCTGGACAGCACAGATACGCAGTATTTT

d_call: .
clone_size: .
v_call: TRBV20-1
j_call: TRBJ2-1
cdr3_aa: CSAPGFSYNEQFF
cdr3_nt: TGCAGTGCCCCCGGGTTCTCCTACAATGAGCAGTTCTTC

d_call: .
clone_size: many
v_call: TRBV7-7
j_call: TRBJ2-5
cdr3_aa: CASSLGVARKGLETQYF
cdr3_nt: TGTGCTAGCAGCTTAGGAGTGGCAAGGAAGGGGTTAGAGACCCAGTACTTC

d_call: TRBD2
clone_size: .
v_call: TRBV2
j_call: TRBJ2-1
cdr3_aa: CASSGLAVGNEQFF
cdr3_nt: TGTGCCAGCAGTGGCCTAGCGGTAGGTAATGAGCAGTTCTTC

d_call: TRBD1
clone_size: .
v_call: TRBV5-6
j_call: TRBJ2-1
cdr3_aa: CASSSTLGTGSYNEQFF
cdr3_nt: TGTGCCAGCAGCTCAACACTCGGGACAGGTTCGTACAATGAGCAGTTCTTC

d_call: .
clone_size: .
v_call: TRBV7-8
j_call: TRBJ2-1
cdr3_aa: CASSLGSRLTNEQFF
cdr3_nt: TGTGCCAGCAGCTTAGGTTCGCGGCTTACTAATGAGCAGTTCTTC